Detailed here is one TCR beta chain. This sample was included in a study of control samples from healthy donors and cancer patients. TCRdb's table, derived via immunoSEQ multiplex PCR, lists solely in-frame clones and lacks some. This repertoire shows 95,000 to 120,000 clones, 82% found once; its top ten account for roughly 6.5%. V was trimmed by 0 bases and J by 4 bases, leaving 10 bases between them. Germline V gene data show CDR1 as GTSNPN and CDR2 as SVGIG (reference sequence). The CDR3 length is 15 residues. The specimen sequenced was blood. This chain links TRBV30 with TRBJ1-6; maybe TRBD1 (6 bases). This receptor was taken from a man between 18 and 29 years old in good health. CDR3 region: CAWSVQRGYNSPLHF. Here the CDR3 DNA reads TGTGCCTGGAGTGTACAAAGGGGGTATAATTCACCCCTCCACTTT. The full variable domain, with the rest looked up from reference TRBV30 and TRBJ1-6, is SQTIHQWPATLVQPVGSPLSLECTVEGTSNPNLYWYRQAAGRGLQLLFYSVGIGQISSEVPQNLSASRPQDRQFILSSKKLLLSDSGFYLCAWSVQRGYNSPLHFGNGTRLTVT.